A single sample is the source of the 32 T cell receptor beta chains below, sequenced in a study of blood T cell repertoires in COVID-19. Sequencing was performed with immunoSEQ multiplex PCR; in TCRdb, only in-frame clones are kept and a portion is missing. This sample has some 25,000 clones, with around four fifths found just once. The specimen sequenced was peripheral blood. The source of these receptors is a woman in her 70s with COVID-19, enrolled during active disease.

This chain joins TRBV11-2 and TRBJ2-3, with a possible D match to TRBD1 (6 bases). Trimming left V 3 bases short and J 4 bases short, with 8 bases between. This CDR3 is built from 13 residues. Germline V CDR1 and CDR2: SGHAT, FQNNGV. The CDR3 nucleotides are TGTGCCAGCAGCTTTGGGGGCGCAGATACGCAGTATTTT. This codes for CASSFGGADTQYF. Together with reference TRBV11-2 and TRBJ2-3, the CDR3 gives the full variable domain: EAGVAQSPRYKIIEKRQSVAFWCNPISGHATLYWYQQILGQGPKLLIQFQNNGVVDDSQLPKDRFSAERLKGVDSTLKIQPAKLEDSAVYLCASSFGGADTQYFGPGTRLTVL.

This clone was counted once. V gene TRBV6-5 combines with J gene TRBJ1-2, with TRBD1 matching over 8 bases. Germline CDR1 reads MNHEY; CDR2 reads SVGAGI. The CDR3 runs to 14 residues. The ends lost 6 bases at V and 6 bases at J; junction bases unmatched: 9. CDR3 sequence: CASRPSGGADGYTF. CDR3 nucleotide sequence: TGTGCCAGCAGGCCCTCAGGGGGCGCGGATGGCTACACCTTC.

V gene TRBV18 combines with J gene TRBJ1-1; the match to TRBD1 covers 7 bases. After removal of 1 base from V and 7 bases from J, the junction contained 15 bases not matched to a gene. The germline V gene encodes CDR1 KGHSH and CDR2 LQKENI. The CDR3 sequence is 17 residues long. CDR3 amino acids: CASSPQKGAWVLSEAFF. CDR3 sequence (DNA): TGTGCCAGCTCACCACAAAAGGGGGCTTGGGTATTAAGTGAAGCTTTCTTT.

This chain uses TRBV5-4 with TRBJ1-2; D gene unclear. Germline V gene data show CDR1 as SGHNT and CDR2 as YYREEE (reference sequence). The CDR3 is made up of 13 amino acids. V was pared by 5 bases and J by 6 bases, with 14 bases between. This CDR3 is CASRPTPLDGYTF. For the CDR3, the DNA is TGTGCCAGCAGACCGACACCTTTGGATGGCTACACCTTC.

This sequence joins TRBV18 and TRBJ2-6; the D gene is possibly TRBD1 (5 bases). The V gene's germline CDR1 is KGHSH and CDR2 LQKENI. Between the trimmed V and J ends, which lost 3 bases and 0 bases, there was a span of 12 bases. The CDR3 runs 17 residues. The CDR3 here is CASSPLGRGSGANVLTF. The CDR3, as DNA: TGTGCCAGCTCACCGTTGGGAAGGGGCTCTGGGGCCAACGTCCTGACTTTC. Full variable domain (outside the CDR3, taken from reference TRBV18 and TRBJ2-6): NAGVMQNPRHLVRRRGQEARLRCSPMKGHSHVYWYRQLPEEGLKFMVYLQKENIIDESGMPKERFSAEFPKEGPSILRIQQVVRGDSAAYFCASSPLGRGSGANVLTFGAGSRLTVL.

The chain recombines TRBV19 with TRBJ1-5, with a possible D match to TRBD1 (5 bases). The germline V and J ends were trimmed by 6 bases and 4 bases, with 13 bases remaining between them. The CDR3 sequence is 14 residues long. Germline lookup yields CDR1 LNHDA and CDR2 SQIVND (reference sequence). CDR3 protein: CASRGATGNQPQHF. The DNA for the CDR3 is TGTGCCAGTAGAGGGGCCACAGGTAATCAGCCCCAGCATTTT.

The V call is TRBV19, the J call TRBJ2-7; 9 positions match TRBD2. CDR3 size: 17 residues. V shed 1 base and J 4 bases; nucleotides not matched to a gene: 11. CDR1 is LNHDA and CDR2 is SQIVND in the germline V gene (reference sequence). The DNA for the CDR3 is TGTGCCAGTAGTATAGCCCCTAGCGGGACGGGTCCGTACGAGCAGTACTTC. Its translation: CASSIAPSGTGPYEQYF. Full variable domain (outside the CDR3, taken from reference TRBV19 and TRBJ2-7): DGGITQSPKYLFRKEGQNVTLSCEQNLNHDAMYWYRQDPGQGLRLIYYSQIVNDFQKGDIAEGYSVSREKKESFPLTVTSAQKNPTAFYLCASSIAPSGTGPYEQYFGPGTRLTVT.

The gene calls are TRBV20-1 and TRBJ2-5; D unresolved. The germline CDR1 and CDR2 sequences are DFQATT and SNEGSKA (reference sequence). V was clipped by 3 bases and J by 5 bases, with 13 bases between them. The CDR3 runs to 13 residues. CDR3 DNA: TGCAGTGCTAGTGTTCCTCCCCAGGAGACCCAGTACTTC. This sequence encodes CSASVPPQETQYF.

The V gene is TRBV6-1, the J gene TRBJ1-4; a weak D match, TRBD1 (6 bases). Trimming pared 0 bases from V and 7 bases from J, leaving 12 bases between. Germline CDR1 and CDR2: MNHNS and SASEGT. This CDR3 has 15 amino acids. The CDR3 region is CASSEARGPSEKLFF. Here the CDR3 DNA reads TGTGCCAGCAGTGAAGCCAGGGGCCCCAGTGAAAAACTGTTTTTT.

This chain uses TRBV6-5 with TRBJ2-7; TRBD2 aligns across 10 bases. Germline loops: CDR1 MNHEY, CDR2 SVGAGI. The V gene end was trimmed by 4 bases and the J gene end by 6 bases; junction bases not matched to a gene: 3. The CDR3 contains 13 residues. CDR3: CASSLSGGGEQYV. CDR3 nucleotides: TGTGCCAGCAGTTTGAGCGGGGGGGGCGAGCAGTACGTC.

The V call is TRBV29-1, the J call TRBJ1-5, with 8 bases lining up with TRBD1. V lost 5 bases, J lost 5 bases, and 8 bases stayed unmatched. The germline gives CDR1 SQVTM, CDR2 ANQGSEA. The CDR3 totals 14 residues. This chain's CDR3 is CSVSWGTGDQPQHF. CDR3 nucleotide sequence: TGCAGCGTTTCGTGGGGGACAGGCGATCAGCCCCAGCATTTT.

The V and J genes are TRBV2 and TRBJ1-5, with TRBD1 identical over 10 bases. The CDR3 contains 15 residues. The J segment lost 10 bases and the V segment lost 4 bases, leaving 10 bases of the junction unmatched. CDR1 and CDR2 (germline): SNHLY, FYNNEI. CDR3 in amino acids: CASSAGTGDARPQHF. The CDR3 DNA follows: TGTGCCAGCAGTGCCGGGACAGGGGATGCTCGACCCCAGCATTTT.

The chain couples TRBV19 to TRBJ1-3, with D possibly being TRBD1 (5 bases). CDR1 LNHDA and CDR2 SQIVND come from the germline V gene (reference sequence). The CDR3 is 10 amino acids. V lost 9 bases and J 8 bases, leaving 8 bases between the germline ends. CDR3 residues: CARSGDTIYF. The CDR3 DNA reads TGTGCCAGGTCGGGGGACACCATATATTTT.

The chain uses TRBV24-1 and TRBJ1-4, with 10 bases fitting TRBD1. The trim removed 4 bases at V and 10 bases at J, leaving 8 bases unmatched. The CDR3 totals 15 residues. Germline CDR1 and CDR2: KGHDR and SFDVKD. The CDR3 DNA reads TGTGCCACCAGTGACTCTGGACAGGGGGTCGGAAAACTGTTTTTT. Its protein is CATSDSGQGVGKLFF.

J is TRBJ1-4 and V is TRBV4-1; D is unresolved. The CDR3 length is 12 residues. Germline CDR1 is MGHRA and CDR2 is YSYEKL. The V end lost 2 bases, the J end lost 6 bases, and 4 bases lay between the germline ends. CDR3 sequence reads: CASSQPYEKLFF. DNA of the CDR3: TGCGCCAGCAGCCAACCGTATGAAAAACTGTTTTTT.

V and J are TRBV7-2 and TRBJ1-2, with unresolved D. There are 12 residues in the CDR3. CDR1 SGHTA and CDR2 FQGNSA come from the germline V gene. Trimming removed 2 bases from V and 8 bases from J, with 9 bases in between. The CDR3 DNA follows: TGTGCCAGCAGCTTATCTGGGAGAGGCTACACCTTC. Its translation: CASSLSGRGYTF.

The V gene is TRBV4-2, the J gene TRBJ1-6; weak D call: TRBD1 (5 bases). Trimming took 0 bases from V and 7 from J, leaving 16 bases between them. The germline CDR1 and CDR2 sequences are LGHNA and YNFKEQ. There are 17 residues in the CDR3. In DNA form, the CDR3 reads TGTGCCAGCAGCCAAGATCCAGGAGGGCAGGGAAATTCACCCCTCCACTTT. Translation gives CASSQDPGGQGNSPLHF.

V and J are TRBV20-1 and TRBJ2-5, with unresolved D. This CDR3 contains 11 residues. Germline V CDR1 and CDR2: DFQATT, SNEGSKA (reference sequence). The V gene lost 1 base and the J gene lost 5 bases, with 5 bases spanning the gap. CDR3 loop: CSARVGETQYF. The CDR3 DNA reads as TGCAGTGCTAGAGTCGGGGAGACCCAGTACTTC.

This clone has just a few counts. The V call is TRBV4-1, the J call TRBJ2-3; no clear D gene. V was shortened by 6 bases and J by 4 bases, with 26 bases between the two germline ends. This CDR3 is built from 18 residues. Germline loops: CDR1 MGHRA, CDR2 YSYEKL. CDR3 DNA sequence: TGCGCCAGCAGGCCAGCCGTATCTGCGGTAGTTTCTCCAGATACGCAGTATTTT. Encoded protein: CASRPAVSAVVSPDTQYF.

This rearrangement joins TRBV24-1 to TRBJ1-2, with D tentatively TRBD1 (6 bases). The CDR3 is made up of 13 amino acids. V gave up 12 bases and J gave up 2 bases, with 15 bases separating them. The germline CDR1 and CDR2 sequences are KGHDR and SFDVKD. The CDR3 sequence is CAVWDTRNYGYTF. The CDR3 DNA reads as TGTGCCGTTTGGGACACCAGGAACTATGGCTACACCTTC.

This rearrangement joins TRBV7-9 to TRBJ2-1; perhaps TRBD1 as D (5 bases). The CDR3 is 16 amino acids. In germline, CDR1 is SEHNR, CDR2 FQNEAQ (reference sequence). V was shortened by 2 bases and J by 9 bases, with 20 bases between the two germline ends. CDR3 in amino acids: CASSLKGLRLHSEQFF. The CDR3 DNA reads as TGTGCCAGCAGCTTAAAGGGGCTACGTCTGCACAGTGAGCAGTTCTTC.

This clone was recorded a few times. This chain joins TRBV25-1 and TRBJ1-4, with D perhaps matching TRBD1 (5 bases). The CDR3 length is 11 residues. Germline V gives CDR1 MGHDK, CDR2 SYGVNS. The germline V and J ends were trimmed by 6 bases and 12 bases, with 11 bases remaining between them. Here the CDR3 DNA reads TGTGCCAGCAGCGGGACTAGGGAACTGTTTTTT. Protein sequence: CASSGTRELFF.

J is TRBJ1-3 and V is TRBV18; a possible D gene is TRBD1 (6 bases). Trimming left V 0 bases short and J 4 bases short, with 13 bases between. Germline values: CDR1 KGHSH, CDR2 LQKENI. There are 16 residues in the CDR3. CDR3 nucleotide sequence: TGTGCCAGCTCACCACCGGTAACAGGGATGGGAAACACCATATATTTT. The encoded protein is CASSPPVTGMGNTIYF.

This clone showed up just once. The V call is TRBV9, the J call TRBJ2-7, with D unclear. From germline, CDR1 is SGDLS and CDR2 YYNGEE. The CDR3 runs to 13 residues. The V gene lost 0 bases and the J gene lost 6 bases, with 10 bases spanning the gap. The CDR3 bases are TGTGCCAGCAGCGTAGCCAAACCCGGCGAGCAGTACGTC. The encoded protein is CASSVAKPGEQYV.

The chain links TRBV19 to TRBJ1-1, with 7 nucleotides matching TRBD1. The CDR3 spans 13 residues. Germline CDR1 and CDR2: LNHDA and SQIVND (reference sequence). V trimming: 6 bases; J trimming: 0 bases; junction bases outside the gene matches: 1. The CDR3 coding sequence is TGTGCCAGTAGAGACAGGGTGAACACTGAAGCTTTCTTT. As protein: CASRDRVNTEAFF.

The V gene is TRBV3-1 (or the pseudogene TRBV3-2), the J gene TRBJ1-6; 8 nucleotides align to TRBD1. There are 13 residues in the CDR3. V lost 8 bases and J lost 9; bases outside the gene matches: 6. Germline CDR1 and CDR2: LGHDT and YNNKEL (reference sequence). CDR3 sequence (DNA): TGTGCCAGCGGACAGGGTTTGTTTTCACCCCTCCACTTT. The encoded protein is CASGQGLFSPLHF.

The chain carries TRBV5-1 and TRBJ1-2, with D unclear. Germline lookup yields CDR1 SGHRS and CDR2 YFSETQ. CDR3 length: 14 residues. V was shortened by 4 bases and J by 4 bases, with 14 bases between the two germline ends. Here the CDR3 reads CASSPGGLSYGYTF. As DNA, the CDR3 is TGCGCCAGCAGCCCGGGCGGACTGAGCTATGGCTACACCTTC.

The genes are TRBV12-3 or TRBV12-4 and TRBJ1-1; weak D call: TRBD1 (5 bases). The CDR3 covers 12 residues. Trimming took 9 bases from V and 5 from J, leaving 13 bases between them. CDR3 amino acids: CASSWEGTEAFF. The CDR3, as DNA: TGTGCCAGTTCATGGGAGGGGACTGAAGCTTTCTTT.

This rearrangement joins TRBV19 to TRBJ2-5; tentative D call: TRBD1 (5 bases). The germline V and J ends were trimmed by 9 bases and 6 bases, with 17 bases remaining between them. The germline CDR1 and CDR2 sequences are LNHDA and SQIVND (reference sequence). The CDR3 has 13 residues. The CDR3 is CASRPPGIKTQYF. The DNA of the CDR3 is TGTGCCAGCCGCCCCCCAGGGATAAAGACCCAGTACTTC.

The genes are TRBV10-1 and TRBJ2-4; 9 bases align to TRBD1. Unmatched junction bases numbered 21, after V lost 3 bases and J lost 0 bases. This CDR3 has 22 residues. Germline assignment: CDR1 WNHNN and CDR2 SYGVQD (reference sequence). The DNA for the CDR3 is TGCGCCAGCAGTGATCCCTTTCTCCGGGACAGGGACCTAACCTTAGCCAAAAACATTCAGTACTTC. This codes for CASSDPFLRDRDLTLAKNIQYF.

The rearrangement joins TRBV7-9 to TRBJ1-6; 7 bases are shared with TRBD1. Germline V lookup: CDR1 SEHNR, CDR2 FQNEAQ (reference sequence). Unmatched junction bases numbered 2, after V lost 7 bases and J lost 8 bases. The length of the CDR3 is 12 residues. The CDR3, as DNA: TGTGCCAGCACCAGGGGGGATTCACCCCTCCACTTT. This sequence encodes CASTRGDSPLHF.

The J gene is TRBJ2-3, the V gene TRBV19; 9 nucleotides align to TRBD2. This CDR3 has 15 amino acids. Germline V gives CDR1 LNHDA, CDR2 SQIVND (reference sequence). V lost 9 bases, J lost 1 base, and 8 bases stayed unmatched. The CDR3 is CASSKREVGTDTQYF. The CDR3 bases are TGTGCCAGCAGCAAGCGGGAGGTAGGCACAGATACGCAGTATTTT.